Listed below are T cell receptor beta chains from one sample, sequenced in a study of T cell repertoires in cytomegalovirus infection. TCRdb passed the reads through MiXCR, listing each CDR3 protein once. Of 570,000 or so distinct CDR3 sequences in the sample, approximately 40% were seen once. The antigens for these receptors are not known. Here the sequenced sample was cultured PBMCs, taken from culture after CMV antigen stimulation. The receptors stem from a human donor in good health (CMV status not recorded). Some clones in this sample may be carry-over from other donors' samples. Both conserved end residues are part of each CDR3. A D gene is named only where the DNA matches it firmly. The size entry is marked missing in some rows and otherwise reads once, few, many or a size class.

abundance	v_gene	j_gene	d_gene	CDR3aa	CDR3nt
once	TRBV19	TRBJ2-7	-	CASSQSTGWEQYF	TGTGCCAGTAGTCAATCAACAGGGTGGGAGCAGTACTTC
-	TRBV18	TRBJ2-1	-	CASSPQRNEQFF	TGTGCCAGCTCACCTCAGCGGAATGAGCAGTTCTTC
-	TRBV11-2	TRBJ2-5	-	CASSEAGIEETQYF	TGTGCCAGCAGCGAGGCGGGAATCGAAGAGACCCAGTACTTC
-	TRBV20-1	TRBJ2-2	TRBD2	CSARDTAGGPAGGELFF	TGCAGTGCTAGAGATACCGCGGGAGGTCCGGCTGGCGGGGAGCTGTTTTTT
few	TRBV7-6	TRBJ1-2	-	CASSNDGLYGYTF	TGTGCCAGCAGCAATGACGGACTCTATGGCTACACCTTC
-	TRBV6-5	TRBJ2-6	-	CASSYSPYAESSGANVLTF	TGTGCCAGCAGTTACTCTCCTTATGCGGAGAGCTCTGGGGCCAACGTCCTGACTTTC
-	TRBV15	TRBJ1-2	-	CATSRDGAYGYTF	TGTGCCACCAGCAGAGACGGGGCCTATGGCTACACCTTC
-	TRBV6-1	TRBJ1-4	-	CASSEALGSLLGEKLFF	TGTGCCAGCAGTGAAGCGCTGGGGTCTCTTCTCGGAGAAAAACTGTTTTTT
few	TRBV5-6	TRBJ2-7	TRBD1	CASSLGQGIVEQYF	TGTGCCAGCAGCTTGGGACAGGGGATTGTCGAGCAGTACTTC
few	TRBV14	TRBJ1-4	-	CASSPRGGLANEKLFF	TGTGCCAGCAGCCCCCGCGGGGGTCTAGCTAATGAAAAACTGTTTTTT
few	TRBV12-3/TRBV12-4	TRBJ1-2	-	CASSFGVSSAGYTF	TGTGCCAGCAGTTTCGGGGTTAGCTCCGCAGGCTACACCTTC
few	TRBV12-3/TRBV12-4	TRBJ2-1	TRBD2	CASLAGGRNEQFF	TGTGCCAGCCTAGCGGGAGGGCGTAATGAGCAGTTCTTC
once	TRBV6-6	TRBJ1-5	-	CASSYSTPDQPQHF	TGTGCCAGCAGTTACTCGACCCCAGATCAGCCCCAGCATTTT
-	TRBV19	TRBJ1-2	-	CASKDPGRGYGYTF	TGTGCCAGTAAGGATCCGGGCAGGGGCTATGGCTACACCTTC
-	TRBV7-2	TRBJ1-2	-	CASSLAPDRSYGYTF	TGTGCCAGCAGCCTAGCCCCCGACAGGTCCTATGGCTACACCTTC
once	TRBV27	TRBJ1-1	-	CASRGTGLGVTEAFF	TGTGCCAGCAGGGGAACAGGGCTCGGTGTGACTGAAGCTTTCTTT
-	TRBV4-2	TRBJ2-3	TRBD1	CASSQVGTGRPDTQYF	TGTGCCAGCAGCCAAGTCGGGACAGGGAGGCCAGATACGCAGTATTTT
-	TRBV7-2	TRBJ1-2	TRBD1	CASSFGTGRLDGYTF	TGTGCCAGCAGCTTCGGGACAGGGCGGCTCGATGGCTACACCTTC
-	TRBV19	TRBJ2-7	TRBD1	CASSIPGQLYEQYF	TGTGCCAGTAGTATCCCGGGACAGCTCTACGAGCAGTACTTC
-	TRBV20-1	TRBJ2-3	-	CSAPRQSGSTDTQYF	TGCAGTGCGCCGCGCCAAAGCGGGAGCACAGATACGCAGTATTTT